The 25 T cell receptor beta chains listed next were all sequenced from one sample in a study of T cell responses to AZD1222 COVID-19 vaccine. TCRdb's table, derived via immunoSEQ multiplex PCR, lists solely in-frame clones and lacks some. The table records about 130,000 clones, 87% of them present only once. The source material was peripheral blood, sampled on day 0 of AZD1222 vaccination. The source of these receptors is an adult in good health.

This chain connects TRBV7-8 to TRBJ2-1, with 9 bases aligning to TRBD2. V was pared by 8 bases and J by 10 bases, with 15 bases of the junction left unmatched. The CDR3 loop spans 15 amino acids. Germline V gene lookup returns CDR1 SGHVS and CDR2 FQNEAQ. CDR3 in amino acids: CASSLMASGDMEQFF. CDR3 coding DNA: TGTGCCAGCTCCCTGATGGCTAGCGGGGACATGGAGCAGTTCTTC.

The chain joins TRBV3-1 (or the pseudogene TRBV3-2) to TRBJ2-1; 9 bases align to TRBD2. V lost 0 bases and J lost 1; bases outside the gene matches: 13. The CDR3 spans 20 residues. Looked up from germline, CDR1 is LGHDT and CDR2 is YNNKEL (reference sequence). CDR3 residues: CASSQESGRMVSVSYNEQFF. The CDR3 DNA is TGTGCCAGCAGCCAAGAAAGCGGGAGGATGGTTAGTGTGTCCTACAATGAGCAGTTCTTC.

V is TRBV7-3 and J is TRBJ2-5; 9 positions agree with TRBD1. The trim removed 5 bases at V and 3 bases at J, leaving 4 bases unmatched. The CDR3 length is 14 residues. In germline, CDR1 is SGHTA, CDR2 FQGTGA. The CDR3 sequence is CASSPTGGEETQYF. The CDR3 bases are TGTGCCAGCAGCCCGACAGGGGGGGAAGAGACCCAGTACTTC.

The chain joins TRBV19 to TRBJ1-1, with 8 positions matching TRBD1. The CDR3 contains 13 residues. The germline V gene encodes CDR1 LNHDA and CDR2 SQIVND (reference sequence). The V gene end was trimmed by 7 bases and the J gene end by 5 bases; junction bases not matched to a gene: 6. In nucleotides, the CDR3 is TGTGCCAGTATGCAGGGGGCCTGGACTGAAGCTTTCTTT. Translated, it gives CASMQGAWTEAFF.

This chain joins TRBV9 and TRBJ1-6, with D uncertain. In germline, CDR1 is SGDLS, CDR2 YYNGEE. The CDR3 is made up of 15 amino acids. Trimming left V 0 bases short and J 7 bases short, with 11 bases between. For the CDR3, the DNA is TGTGCCAGCAGCGTAGAACCAACGTCCAATTCACCCCTCCACTTT. Its protein product is CASSVEPTSNSPLHF.

The chain recombines TRBV19 with TRBJ2-7, with 9 bases that match TRBD1. J lost 4 bases, V lost 7 bases, and 2 bases had no gene match. The CDR3 has 12 amino acids. The germline V gene has CDR1 LNHDA and CDR2 SQIVND (reference sequence). The CDR3 loop reads CASTGQGYEQYF. The CDR3 DNA reads as TGTGCCAGTACGGGACAGGGTTACGAGCAGTACTTC.

The rearrangement joins TRBV19 to TRBJ1-1; D perhaps matches TRBD1 (5 bases). Germline lookup yields CDR1 LNHDA and CDR2 SQIVND (reference sequence). This CDR3 is 15 amino acids long. The V gene lost 5 bases and the J gene lost 1 base, with 14 bases spanning the gap. The CDR3 DNA reads as TGTGCCAGTAGTGTTTCGGGTAGGGGGAACACTGAAGCTTTCTTT. It yields the protein CASSVSGRGNTEAFF.

This chain links TRBV6-6 with TRBJ2-5, with D possibly TRBD1 on 6 matching bases. The CDR3 contains 13 residues. Germline lookup yields CDR1 MNHNY and CDR2 SVGAGI (reference sequence). Between the trimmed V and J ends, which lost 7 bases and 2 bases, there was a span of 11 bases. CDR3 loop: CASTRGLQETQYF. In DNA form, the CDR3 reads TGTGCCAGCACCAGGGGATTACAAGAGACCCAGTACTTC.

This clone was detected only a few times. V is TRBV7-9 and J is TRBJ2-2; D may correspond to TRBD1 or TRBD2 (5 bases each). The CDR3 covers 14 residues. Germline loops: CDR1 SEHNR, CDR2 FQNEAQ (reference sequence). The V end lost 3 bases, the J end lost 7 bases, and 12 bases lay between the germline ends. This CDR3 is CASSFSGTNGELFF. The CDR3 DNA reads TGTGCCAGCAGCTTCTCTGGGACCAACGGGGAGCTGTTTTTT.

The chain uses TRBV3-1 (or the pseudogene TRBV3-2) and TRBJ1-4, with D possibly matching TRBD1 (5 bases). The germline V gene encodes CDR1 LGHDT and CDR2 YNNKEL (reference sequence). The CDR3 consists of 14 residues. V was cut by 6 bases and J by 8 bases, with 16 bases left in between. This chain's CDR3 is CASSPGPGGEKLFF. The CDR3 bases are TGTGCCAGCAGTCCCGGGCCGGGGGGAGAAAAACTGTTTTTT.

This rearrangement joins TRBV19 to TRBJ1-6, with D tentatively TRBD1 (5 bases). The V gene's germline CDR1 is LNHDA and CDR2 SQIVND (reference sequence). This CDR3 comprises 15 residues. Trimming took 4 bases from V and 6 from J, leaving 13 bases between them. The CDR3 here is CASSRGAGLNSPLHF. CDR3 nucleotide sequence: TGTGCCAGTAGTAGAGGGGCAGGTCTTAATTCACCCCTCCACTTT.

The chain recombines TRBV23-1 with TRBJ1-5, with unresolved D. TRBV23-1 counts as an open reading frame of uncertain function. This CDR3 region has 14 residues. Deletions cut 2 bases from V and 4 bases from J, with 9 bases between. CDR3 nucleotides: TGCGCCAGCAGTCAAACCAGCTCGAATCAGCCCCAGCATTTT. The encoded protein is CASSQTSSNQPQHF.

The CDR3 DNA sequence: TGTGCCAGCAGCCTAAGGTCAGGGCGGGGGGTCTACAATGAGCAGTTCTTC. Protein product: CASSLRSGRGVYNEQFF. The V call is TRBV9, the J call TRBJ2-1; 8 bases match TRBD2. Germline lookup yields CDR1 SGDLS and CDR2 YYNGEE. Germline trimming cut 4 bases from V and 3 bases from J; bases unmatched to any gene: 12. The CDR3 contains 17 residues.

This chain connects TRBV2 to TRBJ2-7; D is possibly TRBD2 (6 bases). The CDR3 runs to 15 residues. The germline gives CDR1 SNHLY, CDR2 FYNNEI. V lost 4 bases to trimming and J lost 11 bases, with 24 bases between them. This CDR3 reads CASSAPGARSSWEYF. CDR3 sequence (DNA): TGTGCCAGCAGTGCCCCGGGAGCCCGTAGCTCCTGGGAGTACTTC. The whole variable domain, filled in from reference TRBV2 and TRBJ2-7, reads EPEVTQTPSHQVTQMGQEVILRCVPISNHLYFYWYRQILGQKVEFLVSFYNNEISEKSEIFDDQFSVERPDGSNFTLKIRSTKLEDSAMYFCASSAPGARSSWEYFGPGTRLTVT.

This clone was seen a few times. The chain links TRBV5-4 to TRBJ1-2; 10 positions match TRBD1. The CDR3 totals 14 residues. V lost 4 bases and J lost 8; bases outside the gene matches: 8. From germline, CDR1 is SGHNT and CDR2 YYREEE (reference sequence). The CDR3 here is CASSPKGTGVGYTF. In DNA, the CDR3 is TGTGCCAGCAGCCCTAAAGGGACAGGGGTCGGCTACACCTTC. Looking up the rest from reference TRBV5-4 and TRBJ1-2 gives the full variable domain: ETGVTQSPTHLIKTRGQQVTLRCSSQSGHNTVSWYQQALGQGPQFIFQYYREEENGRGNFPPRFSGLQFPNYSSELNVNALELDDSALYLCASSPKGTGVGYTFGSGTRLTVV.

The chain combines TRBV5-1 with TRBJ2-1; D is unclear. V was trimmed by 0 bases and J by 0 bases, leaving 7 bases between them. The CDR3 length is 15 residues. Germline V gene data show CDR1 as SGHRS and CDR2 as YFSETQ. CDR3 protein: CASSLDGSSYNEQFF. Here the CDR3 DNA reads TGCGCCAGCAGCTTGGACGGAAGCTCCTACAATGAGCAGTTCTTC.

The chain recombines TRBV19 with TRBJ2-2; TRBD1 matches at 7 bases. Germline V lookup: CDR1 LNHDA, CDR2 SQIVND (reference sequence). There are 15 residues in the CDR3. The V gene end was trimmed by 5 bases and the J gene end by 5 bases; junction bases not matched to a gene: 8. Here the CDR3 reads CASSFLIQGTGELFF. CDR3 sequence (DNA): TGTGCCAGTAGTTTTCTAATACAGGGGACCGGGGAGCTGTTTTTT. The full variable domain, completed using reference TRBV19 and TRBJ2-2, is DGGITQSPKYLFRKEGQNVTLSCEQNLNHDAMYWYRQDPGQGLRLIYYSQIVNDFQKGDIAEGYSVSREKKESFPLTVTSAQKNPTAFYLCASSFLIQGTGELFFGEGSRLTVL.

In this sample, this clone turned up a few times. The CDR3, as DNA: TGTGCCAGCAGCCCCCGGGACTACCCGTACGAGCAGTACTTC. Its translation is CASSPRDYPYEQYF. The V and J genes are TRBV7-9 and TRBJ2-7, with 7 bases that match TRBD2. J gave up 4 bases and V 5 bases, and 8 bases lay outside the gene matches. This CDR3 comprises 14 residues. Germline CDR1 reads SEHNR; CDR2 reads FQNEAQ (reference sequence).

V is TRBV18 and J is TRBJ2-1, with D tentatively TRBD1 (5 bases). Trimming left V 3 bases short and J 6 bases short, with 12 bases between. There are 14 residues in the CDR3. The V gene's germline CDR1 is KGHSH and CDR2 LQKENI. CDR3 sequence (DNA): TGTGCCAGCTCACCCCAGGGATTTTTCAATGAGCAGTTCTTC. This codes for CASSPQGFFNEQFF. Based on the CDR3 plus reference TRBV18 and TRBJ2-1, the full variable domain is NAGVMQNPRHLVRRRGQEARLRCSPMKGHSHVYWYRQLPEEGLKFMVYLQKENIIDESGMPKERFSAEFPKEGPSILRIQQVVRGDSAAYFCASSPQGFFNEQFFGPGTRLTVL.

The chain is built from TRBV7-8 and TRBJ1-6; 8 bases fit TRBD1. This CDR3 comprises 15 residues. The germline gives CDR1 SGHVS, CDR2 FQNEAQ. The ends lost 2 bases at V and 11 bases at J; junction bases unmatched: 8. CDR3 sequence: CASSLNPGQAPPLHF. The DNA of the CDR3 is TGTGCCAGCAGCTTAAATCCGGGACAGGCGCCACCCCTCCACTTT.

This chain joins TRBV7-8 and TRBJ1-2; 8 positions match TRBD1. The CDR3 covers 14 residues. In germline, CDR1 is SGHVS, CDR2 FQNEAQ. J was trimmed by 3 bases and V by 5 bases; bases with no gene match: 5. Here the CDR3 DNA reads TGTGCCAGCAGCGTAACGACAGGGGACTATGGCTACACCTTC. Translated, it gives CASSVTTGDYGYTF. The entire variable domain, with the rest obtained from reference TRBV7-8 and TRBJ1-2, is as follows: GAGVSQSPRYKVAKRGQDVALRCDPISGHVSLFWYQQALGQGPEFLTYFQNEAQLDKSGLPSDRFFAERPEGSVSTLKIQRTQQEDSAVYLCASSVTTGDYGYTFGSGTRLTVV.

The chain employs TRBV3-1 (or the pseudogene TRBV3-2) and TRBJ2-3, with 10 bases aligning to TRBD2. From germline, CDR1 is LGHDT and CDR2 YNNKEL (reference sequence). This CDR3 spans 15 amino acids. V was clipped by 6 bases and J by 1 base; unmatched bases: 4. The CDR3 here is CASSQLAGGTDTQYF. The CDR3 DNA follows: TGTGCCAGCAGTCAGCTAGCGGGGGGCACAGATACGCAGTATTTT.

This clone appeared a few times. V usage is TRBV11-2 and J usage is TRBJ2-1; the match to TRBD2 covers 7 bases. Germline V gene sequence: CDR1 SGHAT, CDR2 FQNNGV. Trimming cost V 8 bases and J 4 bases; bases outside gene matches: 11. This CDR3 contains 15 residues. This CDR3 reads CASAPGREGYNEQFF. In DNA form, the CDR3 reads TGTGCCAGCGCCCCGGGGAGGGAGGGGTACAATGAGCAGTTCTTC.

The chain couples TRBV11-1 to TRBJ2-7, with D unresolved. Germline V lookup: CDR1 SGHAT, CDR2 FQDESV (reference sequence). With 5 bases removed from V and 9 bases from J, the gap between germline ends came to 11 bases. CDR3 length equals 11 residues. CDR3 residues: CASSDFHGQYF. CDR3 coding DNA: TGTGCCAGCAGCGACTTTCACGGGCAGTACTTC.

This chain joins TRBV18 and TRBJ2-7; 10 nucleotides line up with TRBD1. CDR3 length equals 15 residues. Per the germline V gene, CDR1 is KGHSH and CDR2 is LQKENI. Trimming at V came to 2 bases and at J to 3 bases, leaving 4 bases not matched to a gene. The DNA of the CDR3 is TGTGCCAGCTCACCAGGGACAGGGGACTTCTACGAGCAGTACTTC. Translation: CASSPGTGDFYEQYF.